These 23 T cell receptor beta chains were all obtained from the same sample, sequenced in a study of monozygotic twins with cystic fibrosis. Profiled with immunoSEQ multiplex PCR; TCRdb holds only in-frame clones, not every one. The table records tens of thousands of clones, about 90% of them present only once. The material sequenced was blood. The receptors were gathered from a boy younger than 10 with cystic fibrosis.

CDR3 sequence: CASGQGSLSKANVLTF. The CDR3 coding sequence is TGTGCCAGCGGGCAGGGCTCCCTCTCTAAGGCCAACGTCCTGACTTTC. V is TRBV9 and J is TRBJ2-6; D possibly corresponds to TRBD1 (5 bases). The germline V gene has CDR1 SGDLS and CDR2 YYNGEE. This CDR3 has 16 residues. V shed 7 bases and J shed 6 bases, with 20 bases lying between them.

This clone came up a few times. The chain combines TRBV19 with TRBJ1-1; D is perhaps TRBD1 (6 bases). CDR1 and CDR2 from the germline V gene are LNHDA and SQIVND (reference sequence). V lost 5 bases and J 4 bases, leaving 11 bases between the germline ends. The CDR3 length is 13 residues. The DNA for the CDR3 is TGTGCCAGTAGTCAGGACAGAACCACTGAAGCTTTCTTT. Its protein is CASSQDRTTEAFF.

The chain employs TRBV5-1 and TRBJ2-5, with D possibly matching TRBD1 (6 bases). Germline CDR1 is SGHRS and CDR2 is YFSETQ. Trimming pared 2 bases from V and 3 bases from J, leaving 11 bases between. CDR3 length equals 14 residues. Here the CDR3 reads CASSLQGSKETQYF. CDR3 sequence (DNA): TGCGCCAGCAGCTTACAGGGCTCCAAAGAGACCCAGTACTTC. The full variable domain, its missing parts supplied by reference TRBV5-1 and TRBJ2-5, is KAGVTQTPRYLIKTRGQQVTLSCSPISGHRSVSWYQQTPGQGLQFLFEYFSETQRNKGNFPGRFSGRQFSNSRSEMNVSTLELGDSALYLCASSLQGSKETQYFGPGTRLLVL.

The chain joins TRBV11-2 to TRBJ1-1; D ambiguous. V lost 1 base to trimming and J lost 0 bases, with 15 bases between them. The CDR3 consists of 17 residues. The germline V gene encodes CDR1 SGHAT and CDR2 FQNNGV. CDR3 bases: TGTGCCAGCAGCTTAGTCTTCTCTCTTGGCATGAACACTGAAGCTTTCTTT. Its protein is CASSLVFSLGMNTEAFF.

CDR3 loop: CASSFIGGSDYGYTF. The CDR3 bases are TGTGCCAGCAGCTTTATTGGGGGATCAGACTATGGCTACACCTTC. The chain couples TRBV13 to TRBJ1-2; D might be TRBD1 (5 bases). The CDR3 runs to 15 residues. Deletions cut 3 bases from V and 3 bases from J, with 14 bases between. Germline V lookup: CDR1 PRHDT, CDR2 FYEKMQ (reference sequence).

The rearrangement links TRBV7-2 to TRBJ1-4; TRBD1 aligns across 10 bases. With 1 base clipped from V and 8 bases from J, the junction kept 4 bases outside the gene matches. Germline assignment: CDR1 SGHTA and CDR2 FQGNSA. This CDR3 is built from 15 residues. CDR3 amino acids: CASSLGDRGGEKLFF. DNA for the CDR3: TGTGCCAGCAGCTTAGGGGACAGGGGTGGGGAAAAACTGTTTTTT.

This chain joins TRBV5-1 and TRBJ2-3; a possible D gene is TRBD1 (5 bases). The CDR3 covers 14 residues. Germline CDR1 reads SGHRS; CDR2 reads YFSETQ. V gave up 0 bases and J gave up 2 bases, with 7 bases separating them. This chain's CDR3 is CASSLGGTTDTQYF. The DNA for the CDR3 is TGCGCCAGCAGCTTGGGGGGCACCACAGATACGCAGTATTTT.

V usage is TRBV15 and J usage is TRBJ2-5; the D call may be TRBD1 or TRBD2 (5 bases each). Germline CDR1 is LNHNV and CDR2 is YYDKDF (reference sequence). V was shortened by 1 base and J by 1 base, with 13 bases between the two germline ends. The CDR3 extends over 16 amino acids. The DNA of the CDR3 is TGTGCCACCAGCAGAGCGTTCAGGGAGCCCCAAGAGACCCAGTACTTC. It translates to CATSRAFREPQETQYF. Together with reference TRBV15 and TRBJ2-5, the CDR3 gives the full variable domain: DAMVIQNPRYQVTQFGKPVTLSCSQTLNHNVMYWYQQKSSQAPKLLFHYYDKDFNNEADTPDNFQSRRPNTSFCFLDIRSPGLGDTAMYLCATSRAFREPQETQYFGPGTRLLVL.

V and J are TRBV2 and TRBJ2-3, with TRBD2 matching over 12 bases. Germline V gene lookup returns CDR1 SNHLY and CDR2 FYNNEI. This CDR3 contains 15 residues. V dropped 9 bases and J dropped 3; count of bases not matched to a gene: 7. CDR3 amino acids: CASPAGLAGTDTQYF. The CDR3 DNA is TGTGCCAGTCCAGCCGGACTAGCGGGAACAGATACGCAGTATTTT.

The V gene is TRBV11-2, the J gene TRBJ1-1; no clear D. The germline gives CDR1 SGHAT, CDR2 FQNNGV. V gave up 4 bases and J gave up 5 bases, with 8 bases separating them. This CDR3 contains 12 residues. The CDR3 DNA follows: TGTGCCAGCAGCTCGTCCCAGACTGAAGCTTTCTTT. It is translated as CASSSSQTEAFF.

DNA of the CDR3: TGTGCCAGCAGCCAGGACAGGGAGGGTTACACTGAAGCTTTCTTT. It yields the protein CASSQDREGYTEAFF. The chain couples TRBV4-2 to TRBJ1-1; 8 bases are shared with TRBD1. From germline, CDR1 is LGHNA and CDR2 YNFKEQ. V shed 3 bases and J 3 bases; nucleotides not matched to a gene: 6. CDR3 length equals 15 residues.

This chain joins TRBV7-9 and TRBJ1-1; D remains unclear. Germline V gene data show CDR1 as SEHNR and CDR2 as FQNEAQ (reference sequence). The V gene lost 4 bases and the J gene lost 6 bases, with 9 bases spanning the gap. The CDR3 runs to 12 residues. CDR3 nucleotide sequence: TGTGCCAGCAGCTCCGGTGGAGCTGAAGCTTTCTTT. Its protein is CASSSGGAEAFF.

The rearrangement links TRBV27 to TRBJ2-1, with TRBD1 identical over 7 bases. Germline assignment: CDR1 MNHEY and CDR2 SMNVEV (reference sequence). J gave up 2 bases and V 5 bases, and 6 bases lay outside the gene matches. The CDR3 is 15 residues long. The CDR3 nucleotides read TGTGCCAGCAGTATCCGGGACAGTACCTACAATGAGCAGTTCTTC. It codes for CASSIRDSTYNEQFF.

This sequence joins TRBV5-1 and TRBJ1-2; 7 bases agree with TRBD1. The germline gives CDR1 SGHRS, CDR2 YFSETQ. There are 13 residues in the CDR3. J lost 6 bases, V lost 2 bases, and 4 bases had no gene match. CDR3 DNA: TGCGCCAGCAGCTTTGGTACAGGGGATGGCTACACCTTC. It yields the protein CASSFGTGDGYTF. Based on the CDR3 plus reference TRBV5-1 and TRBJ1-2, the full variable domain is KAGVTQTPRYLIKTRGQQVTLSCSPISGHRSVSWYQQTPGQGLQFLFEYFSETQRNKGNFPGRFSGRQFSNSRSEMNVSTLELGDSALYLCASSFGTGDGYTFGSGTRLTVV.

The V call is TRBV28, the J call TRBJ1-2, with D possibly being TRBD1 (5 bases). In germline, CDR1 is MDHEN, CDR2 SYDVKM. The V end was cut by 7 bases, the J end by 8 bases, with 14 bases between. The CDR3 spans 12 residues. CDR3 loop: CASTGDWRGYTF. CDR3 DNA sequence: TGTGCCAGCACCGGGGACTGGCGGGGCTACACCTTC.

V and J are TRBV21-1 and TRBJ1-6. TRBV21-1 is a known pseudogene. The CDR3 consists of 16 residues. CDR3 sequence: CASSKAGVRGNSPLHF. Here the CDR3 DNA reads TGTGCCAGCAGCAAAGCCGGGGTTCGAGGGAATTCACCCCTCCACTTT.

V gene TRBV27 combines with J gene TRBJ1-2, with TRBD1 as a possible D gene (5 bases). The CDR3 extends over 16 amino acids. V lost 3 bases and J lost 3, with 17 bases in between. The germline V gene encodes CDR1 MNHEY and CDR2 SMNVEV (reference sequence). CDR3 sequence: CASSFSKGREDYGYTF. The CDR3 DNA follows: TGTGCCAGCAGTTTCTCTAAAGGCAGGGAAGACTATGGCTACACCTTC.

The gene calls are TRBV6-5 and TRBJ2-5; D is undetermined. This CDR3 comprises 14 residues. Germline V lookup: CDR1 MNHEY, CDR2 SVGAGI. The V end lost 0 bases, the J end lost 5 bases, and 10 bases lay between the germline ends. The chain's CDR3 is CASSYSSGVETQYF. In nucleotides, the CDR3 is TGTGCCAGCAGTTACTCCTCTGGGGTTGAGACCCAGTACTTC.

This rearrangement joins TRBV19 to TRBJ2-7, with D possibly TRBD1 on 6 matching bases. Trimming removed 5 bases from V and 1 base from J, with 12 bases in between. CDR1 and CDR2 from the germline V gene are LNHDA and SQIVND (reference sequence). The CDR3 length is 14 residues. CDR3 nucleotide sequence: TGTGCCAGTAGTCCGGTACAGGGATCCTACGAGCAGTACTTC. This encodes CASSPVQGSYEQYF.

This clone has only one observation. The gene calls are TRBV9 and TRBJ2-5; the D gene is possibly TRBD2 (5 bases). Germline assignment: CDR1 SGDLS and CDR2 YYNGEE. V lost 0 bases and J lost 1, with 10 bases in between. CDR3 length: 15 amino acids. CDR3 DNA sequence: TGTGCCAGCAGCGTAGTGGCGGGTAGCCAAGAGACCCAGTACTTC. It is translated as CASSVVAGSQETQYF.

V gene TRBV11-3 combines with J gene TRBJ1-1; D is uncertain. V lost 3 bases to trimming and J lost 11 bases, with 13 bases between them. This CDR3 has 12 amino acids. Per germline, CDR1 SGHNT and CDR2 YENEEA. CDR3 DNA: TGTGCCAGCAGCTTCAAGGCAGACTCGGCTTTCTTT. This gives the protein CASSFKADSAFF. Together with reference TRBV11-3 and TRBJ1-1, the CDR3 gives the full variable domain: EAGVVQSPRYKIIEKKQPVAFWCNPISGHNTLYWYLQNLGQGPELLIRYENEEAVDDSQLPKDRFSAERLKGVDSTLKIQPAELGDSAVYLCASSFKADSAFFGQGTRLTVV.

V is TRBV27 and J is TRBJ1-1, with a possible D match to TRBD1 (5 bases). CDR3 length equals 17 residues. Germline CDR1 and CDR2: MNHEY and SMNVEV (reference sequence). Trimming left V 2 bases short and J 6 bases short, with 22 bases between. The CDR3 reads CASSLTPWRDGGPEAFF. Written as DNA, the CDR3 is TGTGCCAGCAGTTTAACACCCTGGAGGGACGGTGGACCTGAAGCTTTCTTT.

The CDR3 region is CASLGGFTGELFF. CDR3 DNA sequence: TGTGCCAGCCTCGGGGGGTTCACCGGGGAGCTGTTTTTT. This chain joins TRBV6-5 and TRBJ2-2; 7 bases are a match to TRBD2. The CDR3 totals 13 residues. V lost 8 bases, J lost 4 bases, and 4 bases stayed unmatched. Germline assignment: CDR1 MNHEY and CDR2 SVGAGI.